This T cell receptor beta chain was captured by sequencing in a study of regulatory T cells in long-lasting Graves disease. Indicated time point: newly diagnosed GD, antithyroid drugs for less than 3 months. PBMCs were the source of the RNA used for TCR sequencing. The TCR beta library used iRepertoire HTBI primers with Arm-PCR amplification of CDR3. TCRdb redid the calling of the multiplex PCR reads with MiXCR, one entry per CDR3 protein. The sample has hundreds of thousands of distinct CDR3 sequences, roughly 15% seen once. These same data were also listed under a study on T cells in Graves' hyperthyroidism and ophthalmopathy.

The specimen comprised peripheral blood mononuclear cells (PBMCs), sampled at new diagnosis, from a patient treated with antithyroid drugs. The TCR was taken from a woman aged 30 to 39 with Graves disease.

The CDR3 nucleotides are TGTGCCAGCAGTAAAAGCTCCTACAATGAGCAGTTCTTC. Protein: CASSKSSYNEQFF. The rearrangement uses TRBV6-1 and TRBJ2-1, with no clear D. Germline V gene data show CDR1 as MNHNS and CDR2 as SASEGT. This CDR3 contains 13 residues. Trimming stripped 5 bases from V and 0 bases from J, with 5 bases between.